The 18 T cell receptor beta chains given below trace back to one sample, sequenced in a study of T cells after somatic rescue of genetic block. Repertoires were generated with immunoSEQ multiplex PCR, while TCRdb's copy carries only in-frame clones and drops some. The sample shows tens of thousands of clones, 80% to 90% of them seen only once. The specimen was peripheral blood mononuclear cells (PBMCs). The receptors here all came from a woman aged 18-29 years.

V and J are TRBV2 and TRBJ2-2, with unresolved D. Germline V lookup: CDR1 SNHLY, CDR2 FYNNEI. This CDR3 comprises 15 residues. Trimming left V 4 bases short and J 2 bases short, with 11 bases between. The CDR3 DNA follows: TGTGCCAGCAGTGGTCAAGCCTCCAACACCGGGGAGCTGTTTTTT. Translated: CASSGQASNTGELFF.

The rearrangement links TRBV7-9 to TRBJ1-5, with D unclear. Looked up from germline, CDR1 is SEHNR and CDR2 is FQNEAQ (reference sequence). The CDR3 length is 12 residues. V dropped 1 base and J dropped 3 bases, with 1 base sitting between them. The chain's CDR3 is CASSLDNQPQHF. The CDR3 nucleotides are TGTGCCAGCAGCTTAGACAATCAGCCCCAGCATTTT.

This chain links TRBV2 with TRBJ1-5; possible D gene TRBD1, 6 bases. The germline gives CDR1 SNHLY, CDR2 FYNNEI. This CDR3 contains 15 residues. Trimming pared 6 bases from V and 0 bases from J, leaving 12 bases between. The CDR3 loop is CASRVDRLSNQPQHF. CDR3 DNA sequence: TGTGCCAGCAGAGTGGACAGACTTAGCAATCAGCCCCAGCATTTT.

The genes are TRBV7-9 and TRBJ2-7; D is possibly TRBD1 or TRBD2 (6 bases each). The V end lost 5 bases, the J end lost 3 bases, and 17 bases lay between the germline ends. This CDR3 spans 15 amino acids. Per germline, CDR1 SEHNR and CDR2 FQNEAQ (reference sequence). The CDR3: CASSGFSGGDYEQYF. CDR3 coding DNA: TGTGCCAGCAGCGGATTTTCCGGGGGCGACTACGAGCAGTACTTC.

The V gene is TRBV28, the J gene TRBJ2-7; D is possibly TRBD1 (5 bases). Germline-derived CDR1 and CDR2 are MDHEN and SYDVKM. V lost 6 bases, J lost 2 bases, and 8 bases lay in between. The CDR3 consists of 12 residues. The CDR3 sequence: CASSDSTYEQYF. The DNA for the CDR3 is TGTGCCAGCAGCGACAGTACCTACGAGCAGTACTTC. Using reference TRBV28 and TRBJ2-7 for the parts outside the CDR3, the full variable domain is DVKVTQSSRYLVKRTGEKVFLECVQDMDHENMFWYRQDPGLGLRLIYFSYDVKMKEKGDIPEGYSVSREKKERFSLILESASTNQTSMYLCASSDSTYEQYFGPGTRLTVT.

The genes are TRBV28 and TRBJ2-5; 8 bases match TRBD1. The junction had 8 bases not matched to a gene; V was cut back by 3 bases and J by 5 bases. From germline, CDR1 is MDHEN and CDR2 SYDVKM. The CDR3 totals 15 residues. The CDR3, as DNA: TGTGCCAGCAGTTTTAGCAGGGGGCGCAGGGAGACCCAGTACTTC. Amino acids: CASSFSRGRRETQYF.

The J gene is TRBJ1-1, the V gene TRBV28; D remains ambiguous. The length of the CDR3 is 15 residues. V was shortened by 2 bases and J by 5 bases, with 15 bases between the two germline ends. Germline assignment: CDR1 MDHEN and CDR2 SYDVKM. The chain's CDR3 is CASSLTDLLGTEAFF. For the CDR3, the DNA is TGTGCCAGCAGTTTAACAGACCTCCTGGGGACTGAAGCTTTCTTT.

V is TRBV10-3 and J is TRBJ2-2; perhaps D is TRBD1 or TRBD2 (6 bases each). Looked up from germline, CDR1 is ENHRY and CDR2 is SYGVKD. This CDR3 has 17 residues. The V end was cut by 0 bases, the J end by 3 bases, with 14 bases between. The CDR3 DNA reads as TGTGCCATCAGTGAGTCAGTTAGGGGGGTGTACACCGGGGAGCTGTTTTTT. It codes for CAISESVRGVYTGELFF.

The chain links TRBV28 to TRBJ1-3, with TRBD1 matching 8 bases. V shed 3 bases, J shed 4 bases, and the junction held 5 bases outside the gene matches. This CDR3 spans 15 amino acids. Germline CDR1 MDHEN, CDR2 SYDVKM. The CDR3 region is CASSFAGGAGNTIYF. For the CDR3, the DNA is TGTGCCAGCAGTTTTGCAGGGGGCGCCGGAAACACCATATATTTT.

The chain uses TRBV7-9 and TRBJ1-4; 9 nucleotides align to TRBD1. V shed 4 bases and J 8 bases; nucleotides not matched to a gene: 5. Germline CDR1 reads SEHNR; CDR2 reads FQNEAQ (reference sequence). CDR3 size: 14 residues. The CDR3 protein is CASSSQGAEEKLFF. CDR3 coding DNA: TGTGCCAGCAGCTCACAGGGGGCTGAGGAAAAACTGTTTTTT.

The chain is built from TRBV7-6 and TRBJ2-3, with a tentative D call TRBD1 (6 bases). The V and J ends lost 3 bases and 1 base respectively, with 11 bases between them. The CDR3 contains 15 residues. Germline values: CDR1 SGHVS, CDR2 FNYEAQ. CDR3 residues: CASSFPRGGTDTQYF. The CDR3 nucleotides are TGTGCCAGCAGCTTCCCCAGGGGTGGCACAGATACGCAGTATTTT.

Worth noting for this clone: The same CDR3 is also encoded by other DNA sequences in this sample. This sequence joins TRBV5-1 and TRBJ2-5; D is unclear. The V end was cut by 0 bases, the J end by 1 base, with 4 bases between. Germline assignment: CDR1 SGHRS and CDR2 YFSETQ. The length of the CDR3 is 13 residues. CDR3 nucleotide sequence: TGCGCCAGCAGCTTGGAAGGCCAAGAGACCCAGTACTTC. Translating it yields CASSLEGQETQYF. Drawing the rest from reference TRBV5-1 and TRBJ2-5, the complete variable domain is KAGVTQTPRYLIKTRGQQVTLSCSPISGHRSVSWYQQTPGQGLQFLFEYFSETQRNKGNFPGRFSGRQFSNSRSEMNVSTLELGDSALYLCASSLEGQETQYFGPGTRLLVL.

This chain joins TRBV28 and TRBJ1-5; no firm D call. The germline V gene has CDR1 MDHEN and CDR2 SYDVKM. The germline V and J ends were trimmed by 5 bases and 5 bases, with 13 bases remaining between them. The CDR3 runs to 14 residues. DNA of the CDR3: TGTGCCAGCAGTGAAGATCAACCGGATCAGCCCCAGCATTTT. It codes for CASSEDQPDQPQHF.

The chain has TRBV19 and TRBJ2-1; 12 bases line up with TRBD2. Germline-derived CDR1 and CDR2 are LNHDA and SQIVND (reference sequence). With 2 bases clipped from V and 8 bases from J, the junction kept 16 bases outside the gene matches. The CDR3 spans 19 residues. CDR3 loop: CASSITKSGLAGGVHEQFF. CDR3 DNA sequence: TGTGCCAGTAGTATAACGAAGTCGGGACTAGCGGGCGGTGTACATGAGCAGTTCTTC.

This rearrangement joins TRBV2 to TRBJ1-1; D call uncertain. Germline V gene data show CDR1 as SNHLY and CDR2 as FYNNEI. The V end lost 8 bases, the J end lost 1 base, and 8 bases lay between the germline ends. The CDR3 loop spans 12 amino acids. The CDR3 sequence: CASLHQNTEAFF. In DNA, the CDR3 is TGTGCCAGCCTACACCAGAACACTGAAGCTTTCTTT. Full variable domain (rest looked up from reference TRBV2 and TRBJ1-1): EPEVTQTPSHQVTQMGQEVILRCVPISNHLYFYWYRQILGQKVEFLVSFYNNEISEKSEIFDDQFSVERPDGSNFTLKIRSTKLEDSAMYFCASLHQNTEAFFGQGTRLTVV.

V is TRBV19 and J is TRBJ1-1, with D possibly TRBD1 on 5 matching bases. The length of the CDR3 is 14 residues. Germline CDR1 LNHDA, CDR2 SQIVND (reference sequence). V was cut by 5 bases and J by 3 bases, with 13 bases left in between. CDR3 in DNA: TGTGCCAGTAGTCAGACAGCCTACTACACTGAAGCTTTCTTT. This sequence encodes CASSQTAYYTEAFF.

V is TRBV19 and J is TRBJ2-7; TRBD1 matches at 9 bases. V lost 7 bases to trimming and J lost 9 bases; unmatched junction nucleotides: 13. The CDR3 sequence is 14 residues long. Per the germline V gene, CDR1 is LNHDA and CDR2 is SQIVND (reference sequence). The CDR3 here is CASTGAGTGFAQYF. CDR3 in DNA: TGTGCCAGTACCGGAGCCGGGACAGGGTTTGCGCAGTACTTC.

The chain has TRBV11-2 and TRBJ2-2; 7 nucleotides agree with TRBD2. The CDR3 spans 14 residues. Germline CDR1 SGHAT, CDR2 FQNNGV. The V and J ends lost 3 bases and 4 bases, in that order; junction bases with no gene match: 2. DNA of the CDR3: TGTGCCAGCAGCTTCGGGAGGAGCACCGGGGAGCTGTTTTTT. This codes for CASSFGRSTGELFF.